This passage covers 19 T cell receptor beta chains from one sample sequenced in a study of blood T cell repertoires in COVID-19. Method: immunoSEQ multiplex PCR; TCRdb's copy keeps in-frame clones and lacks some. The repertoire holds 100,000 or so clones, with approximately 69% as singletons. Sequencing input: peripheral blood. The source is a man aged 80 or over with acute or convalescent COVID-19.

This chain connects TRBV7-9 to TRBJ2-3; D ambiguous. Germline lookup yields CDR1 SEHNR and CDR2 FQNEAQ (reference sequence). V was cut by 4 bases and J by 3 bases, with 14 bases left in between. The CDR3 totals 15 residues. Written as DNA, the CDR3 is TGTGCCAGCAGCTCTACCCAGTCCAGGACAGATACGCAGTATTTT. It encodes CASSSTQSRTDTQYF.

V usage is TRBV30 and J usage is TRBJ2-1; a possible D gene is TRBD2 (6 bases). Germline V gives CDR1 GTSNPN, CDR2 SVGIG (reference sequence). V shed 5 bases and J shed 6 bases, with 23 bases lying between them. The CDR3 length is 16 residues. CDR3 nucleotides: TGTGCCTGGGGTCCATTAAGAGCGGGTGGGTCCAATGAGCAGTTCTTC. It specifies CAWGPLRAGGSNEQFF.

This clone was seen a handful of times. The chain links TRBV21-1 to TRBJ1-4. TRBV21-1 is deemed a pseudogene. The CDR3 loop spans 12 amino acids. CDR3 amino acids: CASSNPVKELFF. CDR3 DNA sequence: TGTGCCAGCAGCAATCCGGTCAAAGAACTGTTTTTT.

In DNA form, the CDR3 reads TGTGCCAGCAACACACAGGGGATCAGGCGGGAGCTGTTTTTT. This translates into CASNTQGIRRELFF. The genes are TRBV28 and TRBJ2-2; TRBD1 matches at 7 bases. The CDR3 contains 14 residues. V was pared by 7 bases and J by 9 bases, with 11 bases of the junction left unmatched. Germline CDR1 MDHEN, CDR2 SYDVKM. Filled out from reference TRBV28 and TRBJ2-2, the complete variable domain reads DVKVTQSSRYLVKRTGEKVFLECVQDMDHENMFWYRQDPGLGLRLIYFSYDVKMKEKGDIPEGYSVSREKKERFSLILESASTNQTSMYLCASNTQGIRRELFFGEGSRLTVL.

J is TRBJ2-1 and V is TRBV7-3; D is unresolved. The CDR3 has 15 residues. V lost 3 bases and J 2 bases, leaving 11 bases between the germline ends. The V gene's germline CDR1 is SGHTA and CDR2 FQGTGA. The CDR3 sequence is CASSFAGGTYNEQFF. The CDR3 nucleotides read TGTGCCAGCAGCTTCGCTGGCGGCACCTACAATGAGCAGTTCTTC.

A few counts support this clone. The chain links TRBV19 to TRBJ1-4; D gene ambiguous. V dropped 4 bases and J dropped 7 bases, with 10 bases sitting between them. The germline V gene encodes CDR1 LNHDA and CDR2 SQIVND (reference sequence). This CDR3 comprises 13 residues. In DNA form, the CDR3 reads TGTGCCAGTAGTACGGACCGGGGTGAAAAACTGTTTTTT. It yields the protein CASSTDRGEKLFF.

The CDR3 reads CASSQGQPSPLHF. The CDR3 nucleotides are TGTGCCAGCAGCCAAGGACAGCCTTCACCCCTCCACTTT. This chain links TRBV6-5 with TRBJ1-6, with D possibly matching TRBD1 (6 bases). Trimming removed 6 bases from V and 9 bases from J, with 12 bases in between. CDR1 and CDR2 (germline): MNHEY, SVGAGI. The CDR3 has 13 amino acids.

The chain carries TRBV5-1 and TRBJ1-3; the match to TRBD1 covers 7 bases. There are 14 residues in the CDR3. The germline V gene encodes CDR1 SGHRS and CDR2 YFSETQ. With V trimmed by 4 bases and J by 2 bases, 3 bases remained unmatched. The DNA for the CDR3 is TGCGCCAGCAGCCCAGGGGGGCCTGGAAACACCATATATTTT. Its protein is CASSPGGPGNTIYF.

The rearrangement uses TRBV2 and TRBJ2-7; D might be TRBD2 (6 bases). V gave up 4 bases and J gave up 1 base, with 17 bases separating them. The V gene's germline CDR1 is SNHLY and CDR2 FYNNEI. The CDR3 length is 16 residues. In DNA, the CDR3 is TGTGCCAGCAGTGGGTATGACTTTGGGGGGTCCTACGAGCAGTACTTC. Its protein is CASSGYDFGGSYEQYF.

The chain is built from TRBV5-4 and TRBJ2-1, with 7 bases identical to TRBD1. With 0 bases clipped from V and 6 bases from J, the junction kept 6 bases outside the gene matches. The length of the CDR3 is 15 residues. Germline V gene data show CDR1 as SGHNT and CDR2 as YYREEE (reference sequence). CDR3 residues: CASSLEVTGFNEQFF. CDR3 sequence (DNA): TGTGCCAGCAGCTTGGAGGTGACAGGGTTCAATGAGCAGTTCTTC.

The chain recombines TRBV24-1 with TRBJ2-1; 9 positions match TRBD2. The V gene end was trimmed by 1 base and the J gene end by 10 bases; junction bases not matched to a gene: 10. Germline CDR1 and CDR2: KGHDR and SFDVKD. This CDR3 spans 16 amino acids. CDR3 in DNA: TGTGCCACCAGTGATTTCCTAGCGGGGTCTTTCGGGGAGCAGTTCTTC. Amino acids: CATSDFLAGSFGEQFF.

This CDR3 reads CASSLGLPLNYEQYF. In DNA, the CDR3 is TGTGCCAGCAGCCTAGGGTTGCCGCTAAACTACGAGCAGTACTTC. The chain carries TRBV9 and TRBJ2-7; the D is unclear. The germline V gene encodes CDR1 SGDLS and CDR2 YYNGEE. Trimming removed 4 bases from V and 3 bases from J, with 17 bases in between. This CDR3 is 15 amino acids long.

The J gene is TRBJ2-3, the V gene TRBV7-9, with TRBD2 identical over 13 bases. Germline values: CDR1 SEHNR, CDR2 FQNEAQ (reference sequence). The CDR3 has 16 amino acids. The junction had 9 bases not matched to a gene; V was cut back by 5 bases and J by 7 bases. The CDR3 DNA is TGTGCCAGCAGCCCTCCCGGACTAGCGGGAGTAAATACGCAGTATTTT. It encodes CASSPPGLAGVNTQYF.

The gene calls are TRBV19 and TRBJ2-1; D not certain. V gave up 5 bases and J gave up 10 bases, with 18 bases separating them. The CDR3 spans 14 residues. Per the germline V gene, CDR1 is LNHDA and CDR2 is SQIVND (reference sequence). CDR3 residues: CASSVFYNEREQFF. Written as DNA, the CDR3 is TGTGCCAGTAGTGTGTTTTACAATGAGCGAGAGCAGTTCTTC.

The J gene is TRBJ2-7, the V gene TRBV12-3 or TRBV12-4; maybe TRBD1 (6 bases). The CDR3 is 13 amino acids. V was clipped by 7 bases and J by 3 bases, with 13 bases between them. The CDR3 here is CASNIGGVYEQYF. The CDR3 DNA reads TGTGCCAGCAATATAGGGGGAGTCTACGAGCAGTACTTC.

This clone was seen ten or more times. The V call is TRBV5-4, the J call TRBJ1-3; D is possibly TRBD1 (5 bases). Looked up from germline, CDR1 is SGHNT and CDR2 is YYREEE (reference sequence). The CDR3 is made up of 16 amino acids. V lost 4 bases and J lost 0, with 14 bases in between. CDR3 amino acids: CASSLGETFSGNTIYF. The CDR3 DNA sequence: TGTGCCAGCAGCCTGGGGGAGACCTTCTCTGGAAACACCATATATTTT.

This clone appeared a single time. The chain recombines TRBV19 with TRBJ1-2; TRBD1 matches at 7 bases. The length of the CDR3 is 13 residues. Germline V gene data show CDR1 as LNHDA and CDR2 as SQIVND (reference sequence). With V trimmed by 8 bases and J by 8 bases, 11 bases remained unmatched. As DNA, the CDR3 is TGTGCCAGTTCAAGACAGGGTTCGGGGGGCTACACCTTC. This encodes CASSRQGSGGYTF.

This clone occurred many times. The chain is built from TRBV27 and TRBJ2-1; 8 bases match TRBD2. Germline V gene lookup returns CDR1 MNHEY and CDR2 SMNVEV (reference sequence). With V trimmed by 4 bases and J by 7 bases, 9 bases remained unmatched. This CDR3 contains 15 residues. The CDR3 reads CASSSPGGSVNEQFF. The DNA for the CDR3 is TGTGCCAGCAGTTCTCCGGGAGGGTCTGTAAATGAGCAGTTCTTC.

The V gene is TRBV12-2, the J gene TRBJ2-3; the DNA was not used to check the table's D call, TRBD2. TRBV12-2 is a listed pseudogene. The CDR3 runs 17 residues. The CDR3 bases are TGTGCAAGTCGCTTAGTCACTAGCGGGAGTCAGGCAGATACGCAGTATTTT. This encodes CASRLVTSGSQADTQYF.